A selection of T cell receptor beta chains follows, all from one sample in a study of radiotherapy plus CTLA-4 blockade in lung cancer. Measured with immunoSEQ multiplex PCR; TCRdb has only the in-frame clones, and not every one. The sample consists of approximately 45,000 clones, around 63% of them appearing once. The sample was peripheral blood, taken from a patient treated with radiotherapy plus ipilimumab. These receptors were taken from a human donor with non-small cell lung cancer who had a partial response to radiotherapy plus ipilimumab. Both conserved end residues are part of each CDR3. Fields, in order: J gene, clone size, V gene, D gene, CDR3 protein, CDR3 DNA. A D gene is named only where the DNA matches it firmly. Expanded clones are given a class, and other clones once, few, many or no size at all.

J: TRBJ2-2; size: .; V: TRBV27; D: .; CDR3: CASSFDRLAGELFF; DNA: TGTGCCAGCAGTTTTGACAGGCTGGCCGGGGAGCTGTTTTTT
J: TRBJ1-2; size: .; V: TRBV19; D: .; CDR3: CASSIDKTNYGYTF; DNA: TGTGCCAGTAGTATAGATAAAACTAACTATGGCTACACCTTC
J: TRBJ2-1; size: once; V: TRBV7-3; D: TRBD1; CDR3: CASSLISGGSEQFF; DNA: TGTGCCAGCAGCTTAATATCAGGGGGCAGTGAGCAGTTCTTC
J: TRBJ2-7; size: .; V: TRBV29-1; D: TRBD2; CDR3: CSVETSGSSYEQYF; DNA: TGCAGCGTCGAGACTAGCGGCAGCTCCTACGAGCAGTACTTC
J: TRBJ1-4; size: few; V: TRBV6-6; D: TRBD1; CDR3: CASSHGTAVINEKLFF; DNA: TGTGCCAGCAGTCACGGGACAGCGGTCATTAATGAAAAACTGTTTTTT
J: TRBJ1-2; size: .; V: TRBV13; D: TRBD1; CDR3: CASSLTGTGINYGYTF; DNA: TGTGCCAGCAGCTTAACCGGGACAGGGATTAACTATGGCTACACCTTC
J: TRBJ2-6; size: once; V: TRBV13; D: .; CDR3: CASSLMSVSGANVLTF; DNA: TGTGCCAGCAGCTTAATGTCAGTCTCTGGGGCCAACGTCCTGACTTTC
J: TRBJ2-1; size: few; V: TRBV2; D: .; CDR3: CASFGGAPYNEQFF; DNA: TGTGCCAGCTTCGGAGGGGCTCCTTACAATGAGCAGTTCTTC
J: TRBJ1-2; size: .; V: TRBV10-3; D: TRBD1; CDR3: CAISGGQGPYGYTF; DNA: TGTGCCATCAGTGGGGGACAGGGGCCGTATGGCTACACCTTC
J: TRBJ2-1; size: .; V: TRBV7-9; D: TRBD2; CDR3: CASSSFEREGRYEQFF; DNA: TGTGCCAGCAGCTCCTTCGAGCGGGAGGGCCGCTATGAGCAGTTCTTC
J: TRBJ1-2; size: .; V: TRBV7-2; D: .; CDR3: CASSLGQIYGYTF; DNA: TGTGCCAGCAGCTTAGGACAGATCTATGGCTACACCTTC
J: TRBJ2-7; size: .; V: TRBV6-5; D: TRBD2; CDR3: CASSPPGGPSYEQYF; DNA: TGTGCCAGCAGCCCGCCGGGGGGGCCCTCGTACGAGCAGTACTTC
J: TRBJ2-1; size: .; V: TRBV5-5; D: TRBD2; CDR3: CASSLEGGSIGNEQFF; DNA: TGTGCCAGCAGCTTGGAGGGCGGGAGTATAGGGAATGAGCAGTTCTTC
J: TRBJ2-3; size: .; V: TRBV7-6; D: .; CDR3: CASSLVGGSTDTQYF; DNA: TGTGCCAGCAGCTTAGTTGGTGGCAGCACAGATACGCAGTATTTT
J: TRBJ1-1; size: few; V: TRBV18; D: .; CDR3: CASSPSRVPSEAFF; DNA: TGTGCCAGCTCACCGTCCAGGGTGCCATCAGAAGCTTTCTTT
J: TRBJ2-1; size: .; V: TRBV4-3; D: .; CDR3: CASSQASSGEQFF; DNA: TGCGCCAGCAGCCAAGCCTCCTCGGGTGAGCAGTTCTTC
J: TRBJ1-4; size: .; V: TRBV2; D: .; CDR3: CASRTAARGNEKLFF; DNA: TGTGCCAGCAGGACCGCGGCGCGGGGTAATGAAAAACTGTTTTTT
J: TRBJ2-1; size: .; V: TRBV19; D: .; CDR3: CASSFGGWLVEQFF; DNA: TGTGCCAGTAGTTTCGGCGGGTGGCTCGTAGAGCAGTTCTTC
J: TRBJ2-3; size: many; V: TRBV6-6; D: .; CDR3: CASSYLADTQYF; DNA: TGTGCCAGCAGTTACCTGGCCGATACGCAGTATTTT
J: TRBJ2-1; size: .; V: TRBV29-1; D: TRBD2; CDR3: CSVEMRGAYNEQFF; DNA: TGCAGCGTTGAAATGCGGGGGGCCTACAATGAGCAGTTCTTC
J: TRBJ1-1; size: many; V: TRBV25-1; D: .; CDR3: CASSGHEGRAFF; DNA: TGTGCCAGCAGTGGGCATGAGGGTAGGGCTTTCTTT
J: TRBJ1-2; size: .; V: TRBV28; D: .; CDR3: CASSFRENYGYTF; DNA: TGTGCCAGCAGTTTCAGGGAAAACTATGGCTACACCTTC
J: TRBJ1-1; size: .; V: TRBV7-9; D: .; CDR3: CASSSRGEAFF; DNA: TGTGCCAGCAGCTCGCGAGGTGAAGCTTTCTTT
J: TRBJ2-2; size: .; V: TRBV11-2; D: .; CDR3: CASSSGSPTGELFF; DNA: TGTGCCAGCAGCTCCGGGTCGCCCACCGGGGAGCTGTTTTTT
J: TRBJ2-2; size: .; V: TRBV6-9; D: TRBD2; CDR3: CASSICPTSGGPTHRGAVF; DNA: TGTGCCAGCAGTATTTGCCCCACTAGCGGGGGGCCCACCCACCGGGGAGCTGTTTTT
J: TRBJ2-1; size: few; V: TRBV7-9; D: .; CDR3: CASSLLGLSSSYNEQFF; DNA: TGTGCCAGCAGCTTACTCGGACTTTCCAGCTCCTACAATGAGCAGTTCTTC
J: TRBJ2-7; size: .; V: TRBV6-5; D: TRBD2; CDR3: CASRREPAANEQYF; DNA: TGTGCCAGCAGGCGGGAGCCTGCTGCCAACGAGCAGTACTTC
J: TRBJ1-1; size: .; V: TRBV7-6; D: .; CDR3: CASSSSLGQALNTEAFF; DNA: TGTGCCAGCAGCTCGAGTTTGGGTCAGGCCCTAAACACTGAAGCTTTCTTT
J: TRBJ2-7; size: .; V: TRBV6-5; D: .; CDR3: CASRTGVYEQYF; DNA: TGTGCCAGCAGGACAGGCGTTTACGAGCAGTACTTC
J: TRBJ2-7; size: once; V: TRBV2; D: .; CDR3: CASSDLRLYEQYF; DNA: TGTGCCAGCAGTGATCTTCGTCTCTACGAGCAGTACTTC
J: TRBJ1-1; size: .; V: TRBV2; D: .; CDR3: CASSANREGEAFF; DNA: TGTGCCAGCAGTGCTAACAGGGAGGGTGAAGCTTTCTTT
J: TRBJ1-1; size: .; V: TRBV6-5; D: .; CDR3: CASRGRGTQAFF; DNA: TGTGCCAGCAGGGGGCGGGGGACACAAGCTTTCTTT
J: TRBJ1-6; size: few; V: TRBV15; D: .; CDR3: CATSRDSQGSYNSPLHF; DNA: TGTGCCACCAGCAGAGATTCCCAGGGCTCCTATAATTCACCCCTCCACTTT
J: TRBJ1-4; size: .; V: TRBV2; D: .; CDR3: CASSPGGANEKLFF; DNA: TGTGCCAGCAGTCCAGGTGGCGCTAATGAAAAACTGTTTTTT
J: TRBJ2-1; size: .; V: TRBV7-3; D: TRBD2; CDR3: CASSRTSGYNEQFF; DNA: TGTGCCAGCAGCCGGACTAGCGGGTACAATGAGCAGTTCTTC
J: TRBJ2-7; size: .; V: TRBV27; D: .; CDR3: CASSLQGGLHEQYF; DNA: TGTGCCAGCAGTTTACAGGGGGGCCTACACGAGCAGTACTTC
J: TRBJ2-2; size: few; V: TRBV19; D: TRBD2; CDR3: CASSIGLAAGELFF; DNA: TGTGCCAGTAGTATAGGGCTAGCGGCCGGGGAGCTGTTTTTT
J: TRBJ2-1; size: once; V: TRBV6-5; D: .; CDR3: CASSYSLTGSNEQFF; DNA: TGTGCCAGCAGTTACTCCCTGACAGGATCCAATGAGCAGTTCTTC
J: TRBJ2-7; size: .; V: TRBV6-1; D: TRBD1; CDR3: CASTLEGQGTYEQYF; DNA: TGTGCCAGCACCCTGGAAGGACAGGGAACCTACGAGCAGTACTTC
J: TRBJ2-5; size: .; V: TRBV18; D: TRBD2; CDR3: CASSPLAGGPRSQETQYF; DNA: TGTGCCAGCTCACCACTAGCGGGAGGGCCTCGGTCCCAAGAGACCCAGTACTTC
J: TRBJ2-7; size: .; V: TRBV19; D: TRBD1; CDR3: CASGPLGQTYEQYF; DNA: TGTGCCAGTGGCCCACTGGGACAGACCTACGAGCAGTACTTC
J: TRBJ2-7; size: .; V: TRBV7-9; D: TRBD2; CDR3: CASSPRSLAGEPYEQYF; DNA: TGTGCCAGCAGCCCACGATCACTAGCGGGGGAACCGTACGAGCAGTACTTC
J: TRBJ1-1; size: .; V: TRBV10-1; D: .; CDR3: CARSGKKDCNTEAFF; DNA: TGCGCCAGGTCGGGCAAAAAGGACTGTAACACTGAAGCTTTCTTT
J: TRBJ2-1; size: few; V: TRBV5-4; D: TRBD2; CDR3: CASSLAGTSGRARLRNEQFF; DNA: TGTGCCAGCAGCTTGGCTGGGACTAGCGGGAGGGCCCGTCTCAGGAATGAGCAGTTCTTC
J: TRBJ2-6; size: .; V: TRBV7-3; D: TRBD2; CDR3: CASKGSERGHSGANVLTF; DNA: TGTGCCAGCAAGGGATCCGAGCGGGGCCACTCTGGGGCCAACGTCCTGACTTTC